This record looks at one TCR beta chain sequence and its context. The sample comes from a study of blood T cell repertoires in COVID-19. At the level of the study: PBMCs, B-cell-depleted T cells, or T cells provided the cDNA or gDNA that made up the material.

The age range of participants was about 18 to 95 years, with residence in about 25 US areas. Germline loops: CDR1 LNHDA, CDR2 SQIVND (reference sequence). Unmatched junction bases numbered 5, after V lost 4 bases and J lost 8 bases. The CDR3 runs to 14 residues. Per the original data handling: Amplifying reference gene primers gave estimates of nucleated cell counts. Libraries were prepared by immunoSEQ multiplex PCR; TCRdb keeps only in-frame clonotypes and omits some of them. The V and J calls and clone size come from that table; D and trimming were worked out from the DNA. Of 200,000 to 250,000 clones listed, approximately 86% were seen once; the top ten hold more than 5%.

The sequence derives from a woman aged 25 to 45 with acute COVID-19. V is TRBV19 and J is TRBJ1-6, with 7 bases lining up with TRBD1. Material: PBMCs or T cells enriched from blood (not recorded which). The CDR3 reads CASSSRQGDSPLHF. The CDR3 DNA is TGTGCCAGTAGTAGTCGACAGGGTGATTCACCCCTCCACTTT.